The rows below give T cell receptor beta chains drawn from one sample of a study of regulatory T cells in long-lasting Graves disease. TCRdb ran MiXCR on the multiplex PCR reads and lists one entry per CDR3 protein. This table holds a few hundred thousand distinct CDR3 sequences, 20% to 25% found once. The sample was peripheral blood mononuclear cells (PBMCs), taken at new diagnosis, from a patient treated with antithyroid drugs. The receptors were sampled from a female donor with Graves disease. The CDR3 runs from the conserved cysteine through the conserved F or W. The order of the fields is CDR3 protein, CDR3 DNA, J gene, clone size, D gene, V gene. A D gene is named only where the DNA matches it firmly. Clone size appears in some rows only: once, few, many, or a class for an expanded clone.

CASSYNSPGRTMNTEAFF | TGTGCCAGCAGTTATAACTCGCCGGGACGCACGATGAACACTGAAGCTTTCTTT | TRBJ1-1 | few | . | TRBV6-9
CATGVSLSTDTQYF | TGTGCCACCGGGGTCTCACTTAGCACAGATACGCAGTATTTT | TRBJ2-3 | many | . | TRBV6-1
CASSASKGGNTIYF | TGTGCCAGTAGTGCCTCCAAAGGAGGAAACACCATATATTTT | TRBJ1-3 | few | . | TRBV19
CASRPADRDNQPQHF | TGTGCCAGCAGACCCGCCGACAGGGACAATCAGCCCCAGCATTTT | TRBJ1-5 | . | TRBD1 | TRBV28
CASSFPTGEYSNQPQHF | TGTGCCAGCAGTTTCCCGACAGGGGAATATAGCAATCAGCCCCAGCATTTT | TRBJ1-5 | many | TRBD1 | TRBV6-2/TRBV6-3
CASSLGGTSGYEQYF | TGTGCCAGCAGCTTAGGTGGGACTAGCGGCTACGAGCAGTACTTC | TRBJ2-7 | many | TRBD2 | TRBV7-2
CASSLQNQETQYF | TGCGCCAGCAGCCTACAGAACCAAGAGACCCAGTACTTC | TRBJ2-5 | many | . | TRBV4-3
CASSLGVGYTF | TGTGCCAGCAGCTTGGGGGTTGGCTACACCTTC | TRBJ1-2 | . | . | TRBV5-4
CASSSGRNTEAFF | TGTGCCAGCAGCTCAGGGAGGAACACTGAAGCTTTCTTT | TRBJ1-1 | many | . | TRBV7-2
CASTSRDRYGYTF | TGTGCCAGTACTTCCCGGGACAGATATGGCTACACCTTC | TRBJ1-2 | . | TRBD1 | TRBV19
CASSPVAGGPDTQYF | TGTGCCAGCTCACCGGTGGCGGGAGGGCCAGATACGCAGTATTTT | TRBJ2-3 | few | TRBD2 | TRBV18
CASSPPGQVLRGANVLTF | TGTGCCAGCAGTCCCCCGGGACAGGTACTTCGGGGGGCCAACGTCCTGACTTTC | TRBJ2-6 | . | TRBD1 | TRBV6-2/TRBV6-3
CASSLQIDLDYEQYF | TGTGCCAGCAGCTTACAGATAGATCTGGACTACGAGCAGTACTTC | TRBJ2-7 | many | . | TRBV11-3
CASRRPGQVDIQYF | TGTGCCAGCAGAAGGCCGGGACAGGTCGACATTCAGTACTTC | TRBJ2-4 | many | TRBD1 | TRBV2
CASSQGSGLADNEQFF | TGCGCCAGCAGCCAAGGGTCCGGACTAGCGGATAATGAGCAGTTCTTC | TRBJ2-1 | many | TRBD2 | TRBV4-3
CSTLKTGTYGYTF | TGCAGTACCCTTAAGACAGGGACCTATGGCTACACCTTC | TRBJ1-2 | many | TRBD1 | TRBV20-1
CASSPSSNNEQFF | TGTGCCAGCTCACCATCGTCTAACAATGAGCAGTTCTTC | TRBJ2-1 | many | . | TRBV18
CASSYYYLQYF | TGTGCCAGCAGTTACTATTACTTACAGTATTTT | TRBJ2-3 | many | . | TRBV6-2/TRBV6-3
CASSSEGAQYF | TGTGCCAGCAGCTCGGAGGGGGCCCAGTACTTC | TRBJ2-5 | many | . | TRBV7-6
CSARDPGIYGYTF | TGCAGTGCTAGAGATCCAGGAATTTATGGCTACACCTTC | TRBJ1-2 | many | . | TRBV20-1
CASSINRQETQYF | TGTGCCAGTAGTATCAACAGGCAAGAGACCCAGTACTTC | TRBJ2-5 | many | . | TRBV19
CASSLGAAFPYFYEQYF | TGTGCCAGCAGCTTGGGTGCAGCTTTTCCTTATTTCTACGAGCAGTACTTC | TRBJ2-7 | many | . | TRBV5-8